This T cell receptor beta chain was profiled in a study of T cells in tuberculosis. Study results and limitations: A GMM-specific repertoire classifier reached 85% to 90% accuracy, AUROC approximately 0.93. Active tuberculosis TCR-alpha repertoires lay closer to GMM-specific TCRs than IGRA-negative controls, suggesting clonal expansion.

Produced via immunoSEQ multiplex PCR; TCRdb's table is partial and in-frame only. Of 20,000 to 25,000 clones in the sample, over 85% are singletons; the top ten hold 15% to 20%. J gave up 5 bases and V 3 bases, and 4 bases lay outside the gene matches. Germline CDR1 SGHTA, CDR2 FQGNSA. This CDR3 is built from 14 residues. Details on this clone: Its antigen is unknown.

The TCR originated in a donor aged 10-29 years with latent tuberculosis or without tuberculosis infection. Some clones in this sample may be carry-over from other donors' samples. Source material: PBMCs. This chain connects TRBV7-2 to TRBJ2-1; the match to TRBD1 covers 7 bases. CDR3 in amino acids: CASSFVGQNNEQFF. The CDR3 DNA follows: TGTGCCAGCAGCTTCGTGGGACAGAACAATGAGCAGTTCTTC.